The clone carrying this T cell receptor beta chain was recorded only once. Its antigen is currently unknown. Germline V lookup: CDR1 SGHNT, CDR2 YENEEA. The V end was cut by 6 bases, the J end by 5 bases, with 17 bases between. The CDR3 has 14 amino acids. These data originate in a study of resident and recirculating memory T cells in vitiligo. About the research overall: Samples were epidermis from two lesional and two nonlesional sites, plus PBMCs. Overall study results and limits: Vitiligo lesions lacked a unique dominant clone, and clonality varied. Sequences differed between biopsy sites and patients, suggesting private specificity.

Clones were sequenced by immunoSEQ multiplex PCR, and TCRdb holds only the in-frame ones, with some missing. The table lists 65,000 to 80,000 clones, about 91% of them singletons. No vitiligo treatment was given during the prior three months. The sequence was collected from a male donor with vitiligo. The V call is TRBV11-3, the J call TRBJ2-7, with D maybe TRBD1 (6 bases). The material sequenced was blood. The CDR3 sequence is CASSPGQGLDEQYF. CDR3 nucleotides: TGTGCCAGCAGTCCCGGGCAGGGGCTTGACGAGCAGTACTTC.